The clone carrying this T cell receptor (beta chain) appeared a few times. As yet, its antigen is unknown. The data belong to a study of T-cell reconstitution after alpha-beta-depleted transplantation in children. Study results and limitations: It was reported that alpha-beta T cells came from several hundred expanded graft clones (about two months after transplant). Newly generated T cells supplied most T-cell counts and diversity one year post-transplant. High day-60 TCRbeta diversity in some patients came from surviving recipient T cells and thymic progenitors.

Library preparation (for TCRbeta) was performed with unique molecular identifiers. TCRdb ran MiXCR on the PCR reads and lists one entry per CDR3 protein. The sample carries just over 950,000 distinct CDR3 sequences, under 30% recorded once. Germline V gene lookup returns CDR1 SGHAT and CDR2 FQNNGV. CDR3 size: 15 residues. V shed 4 bases, J shed 4 bases, and the junction held 3 bases outside the gene matches. This clonotype originated in a boy under two years old who had a stem cell transplant for SCID, so the T cells may come from the graft donor. This specimen consisted of PBMCs, mostly from graft donor cells, obtained 360 days after TCRalphabeta/CD19-depleted stem cell transplant. The rearrangement links TRBV11-2 to TRBJ2-1, with TRBD2 matching 11 bases. CDR3 amino acids: CASSSSGGIYNEQFF. The CDR3 bases are TGTGCCAGCAGCTCTAGCGGGGGGATATACAATGAGCAGTTCTTC.